Below are 27 T cell receptor beta chains sequenced from a single sample in a study of T cell repertoires in cytomegalovirus infection. TCRdb re-derived calls from the reads in MiXCR, one entry per CDR3 protein. The top ten clones hold approximately 26% of a sample with approximately 180,000 distinct CDR3 sequences, roughly 15% of them seen once. Sequencing used CD8+ T cells from PBMCs. The receptors shown here come from a human donor in good health (CMV status not recorded). Some clones in this sample may be carry-over from other donors' samples.

This clonotype occurred a few times. The chain is built from TRBV7-8 and TRBJ2-1, with 8 bases matching TRBD2. After removal of 5 bases from V and 1 base from J, the junction contained 4 bases not matched to a gene. The CDR3 length is 15 residues. Germline loops: CDR1 SGHVS, CDR2 FQNEAQ. CDR3 sequence reads: CASSTSGGSYNEQFF. The CDR3 DNA reads TGTGCCAGCAGCACATCGGGGGGGTCCTACAATGAGCAGTTCTTC.

A few counts support this clonotype. V gene TRBV6-2 or TRBV6-3 combines with J gene TRBJ1-1; tentatively, D is TRBD1 (5 bases). With 6 bases removed from V and 5 bases from J, the gap between germline ends came to 19 bases. This CDR3 contains 15 residues. From germline, CDR1 is MNHEY and CDR2 SVGEGT. In nucleotides, the CDR3 is TGTGCCAGCAGCCAAGGGGACTTCCTGGATACTGAAGCTTTCTTT. It codes for CASSQGDFLDTEAFF.

The sample holds a few counts of this clonotype. The chain couples TRBV19 to TRBJ1-5; a weak D match, TRBD1 (6 bases). The germline CDR1 and CDR2 sequences are LNHDA and SQIVND (reference sequence). V gave up 4 bases and J gave up 5 bases, with 12 bases separating them. This CDR3 spans 14 amino acids. CDR3 protein: CASSTGVWYQPQHF. The DNA for the CDR3 is TGTGCCAGTAGTACAGGGGTATGGTATCAGCCCCAGCATTTT.

The sample holds a few counts of this clonotype. This chain joins TRBV12-3 or TRBV12-4 and TRBJ1-1; D unclear. V lost 3 bases and J 7 bases, leaving 6 bases between the germline ends. CDR3 length: 11 residues. The CDR3 spells CASSFSDEAFF. The DNA of the CDR3 is TGTGCCAGCAGTTTTTCGGATGAAGCTTTCTTT.

In this sample, this clonotype turned up a few times. The chain carries TRBV7-9 and TRBJ2-3; D possibly uses TRBD1 or TRBD2 (5 bases each). This CDR3 has 16 residues. Trimming took off 2 bases at V and 2 bases at J, with 14 bases between the two ends. Germline V gives CDR1 SEHNR, CDR2 FQNEAQ (reference sequence). The CDR3, as DNA: TGTGCCAGCAGCTTAACTAGACAGAGGACCACAGATACGCAGTATTTT. This translates into CASSLTRQRTTDTQYF.

The chain employs TRBV28 and TRBJ2-6; 8 bases agree with TRBD1. Germline V CDR1 and CDR2: MDHEN, SYDVKM. The CDR3 contains 20 residues. Unmatched junction bases numbered 17, after V lost 4 bases and J lost 3 bases. The CDR3: CASSSTIRQGLEGGANVLTF. In DNA form, the CDR3 reads TGTGCCAGCAGTTCTACCATACGACAGGGGCTGGAGGGTGGGGCCAACGTCCTGACTTTC. The variable domain in full, completed from reference TRBV28 and TRBJ2-6, reads DVKVTQSSRYLVKRTGEKVFLECVQDMDHENMFWYRQDPGLGLRLIYFSYDVKMKEKGDIPEGYSVSREKKERFSLILESASTNQTSMYLCASSSTIRQGLEGGANVLTFGAGSRLTVL.

The sample holds a few counts of this clonotype. The rearrangement links TRBV6-2 or TRBV6-3 to TRBJ1-1; TRBD1 agrees at 9 bases. The germline V gene has CDR1 MNHEY and CDR2 SVGEGT. Trimming removed 5 bases from V and 4 bases from J; junction bases left unmatched: 17. The CDR3 length is 18 residues. CDR3 bases: TGTGCCAGCAGTCCCGTGGTAGTTCTGGGACAGGGCGGCACTGAAGCTTTCTTT. This gives the protein CASSPVVVLGQGGTEAFF.

This sequence joins TRBV6-2 or TRBV6-3 and TRBJ2-1, with D uncertain. The CDR3 runs 13 residues. The germline V and J ends were trimmed by 6 bases and 3 bases, with 9 bases remaining between them. Germline lookup yields CDR1 MNHEY and CDR2 SVGEGT. CDR3 sequence reads: CASSLFFYNEQFF. CDR3 coding DNA: TGTGCCAGCAGCTTATTTTTCTACAATGAGCAGTTCTTC.

The rearrangement links TRBV7-2 to TRBJ1-2; D is unclear. Germline V CDR1 and CDR2: SGHTA, FQGNSA. The CDR3 length is 16 residues. V was shortened by 3 bases and J by 1 base, with 15 bases between the two germline ends. CDR3 nucleotides: TGTGCCAGCAGCTTTGAGTGGACCGGAATTAACTATGGCTACACCTTC. It codes for CASSFEWTGINYGYTF.

This clonotype was seen many times. The gene calls are TRBV6-5 and TRBJ1-5; D gene ambiguous. The CDR3 has 15 residues. The germline CDR1 and CDR2 sequences are MNHEY and SVGAGI. V lost 0 bases, J lost 0 bases, and 6 bases lay in between. CDR3 region: CASSYSWDSNQPQHF. In DNA, the CDR3 is TGTGCCAGCAGTTACTCTTGGGATAGCAATCAGCCCCAGCATTTT.

This clonotype has only a few counts. The V and J genes are TRBV11-2 and TRBJ2-3; TRBD2 agrees at 9 bases. The CDR3 is 19 residues long. V lost 0 bases to trimming and J lost 2 bases; unmatched junction nucleotides: 12. Germline V CDR1 and CDR2: SGHAT, FQNNGV. DNA of the CDR3: TGTGCCAGCAGCTTAGAGGGTGGGCTAGCGGGGATCCCCACAGATACGCAGTATTTT. It translates to CASSLEGGLAGIPTDTQYF.

Only a few counts were recorded for this clonotype. The rearrangement joins TRBV7-6 to TRBJ2-5; D is possibly TRBD2 (6 bases). Germline CDR1 is SGHVS and CDR2 is FNYEAQ. V lost 5 bases and J 5 bases, leaving 18 bases between the germline ends. The CDR3 totals 15 residues. The CDR3 is CASSQGAGPGETQYF. For the CDR3, the DNA is TGTGCCAGCAGCCAAGGGGCGGGGCCCGGGGAGACCCAGTACTTC.

V usage is TRBV12-3 or TRBV12-4 and J usage is TRBJ2-2, with 10 bases lining up with TRBD2. The junction had 7 bases not matched to a gene; V was cut back by 3 bases and J by 0 bases. The CDR3 spans 18 residues. This CDR3 is CASSLGASGGPNTGELFF. The DNA for the CDR3 is TGTGCCAGCAGTTTGGGGGCTAGCGGGGGCCCGAACACCGGGGAGCTGTTTTTT.

This clonotype was seen only a few times. The V call is TRBV29-1, the J call TRBJ1-1; D call uncertain. Germline V gene sequence: CDR1 SQVTM, CDR2 ANQGSEA. The ends were cut back, 2 bases at V and 0 bases at J, with 13 bases in the middle. The CDR3 is 15 residues long. The CDR3 region is CSVENGAYMNTEAFF. The CDR3 bases are TGCAGCGTTGAAAACGGAGCTTATATGAACACTGAAGCTTTCTTT. Combining the CDR3 with reference TRBV29-1 and TRBJ1-1 gives the whole variable domain SAVISQKPSRDICQRGTSLTIQCQVDSQVTMMFWYRQQPGQSLTLIATANQGSEATYESGFVIDKFPISRPNLTFSTLTVSNMSPEDSSIYLCSVENGAYMNTEAFFGQGTRLTVV.

In its sample, this clonotype was seen a few times. The rearrangement links TRBV20-1 to TRBJ2-5; TRBD2 matches at 7 bases. V lost 3 bases to trimming and J lost 5 bases; unmatched junction nucleotides: 9. Germline V gene lookup returns CDR1 DFQATT and CDR2 SNEGSKA (reference sequence). The CDR3 is 14 amino acids. The CDR3 bases are TGCAGTGCTAGTCGCGCGGGGGATGTGGAGACCCAGTACTTC. It encodes CSASRAGDVETQYF.

The table lists this clonotype with a few counts. The rearrangement links TRBV12-5 to TRBJ2-7, with D perhaps being TRBD1 or TRBD2 (6 bases each). Trimming left V 0 bases short and J 5 bases short, with 17 bases between. The CDR3 has 16 residues. Per germline, CDR1 LGHNT and CDR2 FRNRAP. CDR3 residues: CASGLVLGTRGDEQYF. The CDR3 DNA follows: TGTGCTAGTGGTTTGGTATTGGGTACGAGGGGGGACGAGCAGTACTTC.

This clonotype was detected only a few times. The chain uses TRBV6-6 and TRBJ2-3; D remains unclear. The CDR3 covers 13 residues. V lost 8 bases and J 3 bases, leaving 12 bases between the germline ends. Germline V gene lookup returns CDR1 MNHNY and CDR2 SVGAGI (reference sequence). The chain's CDR3 is CASVRLTTDTQYF. The CDR3 coding sequence is TGTGCCAGCGTCCGGCTAACTACAGATACGCAGTATTTT.

This chain connects TRBV28 to TRBJ1-1; D is ambiguous. The CDR3 contains 15 residues. Germline assignment: CDR1 MDHEN and CDR2 SYDVKM. The germline V and J ends were trimmed by 3 bases and 2 bases, with 13 bases remaining between them. This CDR3 is CASSFNANLNTEAFF. In DNA form, the CDR3 reads TGTGCCAGCAGTTTCAACGCGAACCTTAACACTGAAGCTTTCTTT.

This clonotype occurred a few times. The chain recombines TRBV9 with TRBJ2-7; 9 bases are a match to TRBD1. CDR3 length: 14 residues. Per the germline V gene, CDR1 is SGDLS and CDR2 is YYNGEE. With 3 bases clipped from V and 2 bases from J, the junction kept 3 bases outside the gene matches. The CDR3 here is CASSARDRAYEQYF. The CDR3 coding sequence is TGTGCCAGCAGCGCCCGGGACAGGGCCTACGAGCAGTACTTC. The full variable domain, in which reference TRBV9 and TRBJ2-7 provide the parts outside the CDR3, is DSGVTQTPKHLITATGQRVTLRCSPRSGDLSVYWYQQSLDQGLQFLIQYYNGEERAKGNILERFSAQQFPDLHSELNLSSLELGDSALYFCASSARDRAYEQYFGPGTRLTVT.

This chain connects TRBV29-1 to TRBJ2-4; no clear D gene. The CDR3 consists of 17 residues. The germline gives CDR1 SQVTM, CDR2 ANQGSEA. Trimming left V 0 bases short and J 0 bases short, with 15 bases between. CDR3 in DNA: TGCAGCGTTGAAGATCACGGATCGCACATAGCCAAAAACATTCAGTACTTC. It yields the protein CSVEDHGSHIAKNIQYF.

The chain couples TRBV20-1 to TRBJ2-7; D unresolved. From germline, CDR1 is DFQATT and CDR2 SNEGSKA (reference sequence). The V end lost 4 bases, the J end lost 1 base, and 11 bases lay between the germline ends. This CDR3 comprises 13 residues. The CDR3 bases are TGCAGTGCTAAGGACCAACGGTCCTACGAGCAGTACTTC. It yields the protein CSAKDQRSYEQYF.

This chain links TRBV6-1 with TRBJ1-2; TRBD1 matches at 7 bases. CDR3 size: 14 residues. Germline V lookup: CDR1 MNHNS, CDR2 SASEGT. J lost 1 base, V lost 5 bases, and 4 bases had no gene match. CDR3 loop: CASSHGDSNYGYTF. CDR3 sequence (DNA): TGTGCCAGCAGTCACGGGGACAGTAACTATGGCTACACCTTC.

This chain joins TRBV12-3 or TRBV12-4 and TRBJ2-3, with D possibly TRBD2 on 6 matching bases. The CDR3 is made up of 15 amino acids. V was trimmed by 6 bases and J by 0 bases, leaving 13 bases between them. In nucleotides, the CDR3 is TGTGCCAGCAGCCAGATGGGAGGTAGCACAGATACGCAGTATTTT. This codes for CASSQMGGSTDTQYF.

This clonotype was seen a handful of times. Its ends do not fully match the called genes, so a read error is possible. The gene calls are TRBV7-7 and TRBJ2-3; D unresolved. The CDR3 consists of 13 residues. The germline CDR1 and CDR2 sequences are SSHAT and FNYEAQ (reference sequence). CDR3 DNA: TGTGCTAGCAGCTTAACCCATCCAGATACGCAGTATTTT. It specifies CASSLTHPDTQYF.

The chain carries TRBV2 and TRBJ1-2; D possibly corresponds to TRBD1 (6 bases). CDR3 size: 16 residues. The ends were cut back, 7 bases at V and 3 bases at J, with 21 bases in the middle. CDR1 and CDR2 from the germline V gene are SNHLY and FYNNEI. CDR3 nucleotides: TGTGCCAGCATCATACGACAGGCCACCGGGGACTATGGCTACACCTTC. Translating it yields CASIIRQATGDYGYTF.

V and J are TRBV6-2 or TRBV6-3 and TRBJ1-1; D is uncertain. Germline V CDR1 and CDR2: MNHEY, SVGEGT. This CDR3 is 15 amino acids long. V was cut by 8 bases and J by 0 bases, with 16 bases left in between. As DNA, the CDR3 is TGTGCCAGCGACCAGGCCCTTCTTATGAACACTGAAGCTTTCTTT. Protein: CASDQALLMNTEAFF.

V and J are TRBV6-2 or TRBV6-3 and TRBJ2-7, with D perhaps TRBD2 (6 bases). Germline CDR1 is MNHEY and CDR2 is SVGEGT. The CDR3 is made up of 15 amino acids. The germline V and J ends were trimmed by 7 bases and 0 bases, with 16 bases remaining between them. CDR3 nucleotides: TGTGCCAGCACCTCAGAGCTAGCGAGCTCCTACGAGCAGTACTTC. Protein product: CASTSELASSYEQYF.